Sequencing of this T cell receptor beta chain was carried out in a study of blood T cell repertoires in COVID-19. Background on the study: T cells, B-cell-depleted T cells, or PBMCs supplied cDNA or gDNA.

Some clones are missing from TCRdb's copy, which holds only in-frame ones; the method was immunoSEQ multiplex PCR. The sample contains roughly 210,000 clones, around 80% of which appear only once. The CDR3 length is 14 residues. V lost 4 bases, J lost 7 bases, and 14 bases lay in between. Germline CDR1 is SGHRS and CDR2 is YFSETQ. Seattle patients were enrolled during active infection and followed longitudinally. The sample consisted of peripheral blood. The source of this sequence is a woman of 80 years or more with COVID-19, enrolled during active disease. The chain links TRBV5-1 to TRBJ2-2, with unresolved D. In DNA form, the CDR3 reads TGCGCCAGCAGCCTAGACCTAAGGCTCGGGGAGCTGTTTTTT. It codes for CASSLDLRLGELFF.